The 5 T cell receptor beta chains below were found in one sample sequenced in a study of tumor and adjacent non-tumor tissue in lung cancer. TCRbeta libraries were built with three rounds of nested PCR, modified from ARM-PCR. MiXCR was run by TCRdb on the multiplex PCR reads, yielding one entry per CDR3 protein. The sample has tens of thousands of distinct CDR3 sequences; about 66% are singletons. The template was RNA from unsorted bulk tissue. The material sequenced was lung tumor tissue. All receptors derive from a man aged 55-75 years with non-small cell lung cancer.

As concerns this clonotype: Relative to the germline gene, one junction end is altered; a read error may explain this. The J gene is TRBJ1-5, the V gene TRBV6-2 or TRBV6-3; D ambiguous. This CDR3 spans 13 amino acids. Germline assignment: CDR1 MNHEY and CDR2 SVGEGT. The CDR3: CVSSYNGNQPQHF. CDR3 sequence (DNA): TGTGTCAGCAGTTATAATGGTAATCAGCCGCAGCATTTT.

This clonotype was recorded at least ten times. The chain is built from TRBV7-9 and TRBJ2-1; tentatively, D is TRBD1 or TRBD2 (5 bases each). This CDR3 is 14 amino acids long. The ends were cut back, 1 base at V and 8 bases at J, with 12 bases in the middle. Germline V gene sequence: CDR1 SEHNR, CDR2 FQNEAQ (reference sequence). CDR3: CASSLDRGRDEQFF. CDR3 in DNA: TGTGCCAGCAGCTTAGATAGGGGACGTGATGAGCAGTTCTTC.

A word on this clonotype: The final CDR3 position lacks the conserved phenylalanine or tryptophan, pointing to a likely read error. The rearrangement joins TRBV29-1 to TRBJ2-7; 8 nucleotides agree with TRBD1. The germline gives CDR1 SQVTM, CDR2 ANQGSEA. This CDR3 contains 13 residues. The CDR3 loop is CSVRQGNSYKQYL. CDR3 nucleotide sequence: TGCAGCGTCCGACAGGGGAACTCCTACAAGCAGTACTTA.

This clonotype was picked up many times. In DNA form, the CDR3 reads TGTGCCAGCAGGGAAGGACAGCCCGATAGCTACACCTTC. It yields the protein CASREGQPDSYTF. The chain has TRBV6-5 and TRBJ1-2; weak D call: TRBD1 (6 bases). Trimming removed 6 bases at V and 9 bases at J, with 17 bases between. Germline V gene sequence: CDR1 MNHEY, CDR2 SVGAGI. The length of the CDR3 is 13 residues.

The V gene is TRBV29-1, the J gene TRBJ1-2; no definite D call. CDR3 length equals 11 residues. V lost 4 bases, J lost 5 bases, and 8 bases lay in between. Germline lookup yields CDR1 SQVTM and CDR2 ANQGSEA. CDR3 bases: TGCAGCGTTGCGGACGGTTATGGCTACACCTTC. This encodes CSVADGYGYTF.